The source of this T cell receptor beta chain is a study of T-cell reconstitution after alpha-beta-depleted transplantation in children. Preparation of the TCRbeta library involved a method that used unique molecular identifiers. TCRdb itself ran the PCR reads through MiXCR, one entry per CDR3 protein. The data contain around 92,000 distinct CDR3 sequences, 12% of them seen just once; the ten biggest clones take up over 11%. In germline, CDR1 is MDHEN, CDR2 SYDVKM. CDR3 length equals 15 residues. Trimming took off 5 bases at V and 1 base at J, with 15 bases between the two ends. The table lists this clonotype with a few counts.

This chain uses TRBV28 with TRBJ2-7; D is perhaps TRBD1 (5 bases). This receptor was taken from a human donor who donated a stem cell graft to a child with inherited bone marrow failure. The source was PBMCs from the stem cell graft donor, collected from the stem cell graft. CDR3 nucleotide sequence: TGTGCCAGCAGTCAAATAGGACAACTTTCCTACGAGCAGTACTTC. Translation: CASSQIGQLSYEQYF. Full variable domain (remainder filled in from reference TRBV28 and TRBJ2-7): DVKVTQSSRYLVKRTGEKVFLECVQDMDHENMFWYRQDPGLGLRLIYFSYDVKMKEKGDIPEGYSVSREKKERFSLILESASTNQTSMYLCASSQIGQLSYEQYFGPGTRLTVT.